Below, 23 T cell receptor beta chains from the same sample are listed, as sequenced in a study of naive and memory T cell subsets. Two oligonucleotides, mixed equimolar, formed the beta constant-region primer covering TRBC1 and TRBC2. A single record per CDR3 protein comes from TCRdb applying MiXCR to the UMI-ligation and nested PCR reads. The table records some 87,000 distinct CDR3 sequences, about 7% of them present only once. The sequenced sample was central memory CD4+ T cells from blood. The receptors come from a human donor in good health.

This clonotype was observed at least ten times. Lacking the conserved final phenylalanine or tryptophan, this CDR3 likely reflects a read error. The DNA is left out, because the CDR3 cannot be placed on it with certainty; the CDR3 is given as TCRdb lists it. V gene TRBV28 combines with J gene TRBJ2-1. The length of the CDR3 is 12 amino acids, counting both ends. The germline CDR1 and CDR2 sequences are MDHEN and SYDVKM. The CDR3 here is CASSVEGRRDGH.

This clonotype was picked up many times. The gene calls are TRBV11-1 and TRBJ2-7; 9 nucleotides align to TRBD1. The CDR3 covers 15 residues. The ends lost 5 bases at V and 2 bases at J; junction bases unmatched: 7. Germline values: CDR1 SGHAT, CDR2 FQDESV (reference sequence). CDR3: CASSPDRGGTYEQYF. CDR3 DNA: TGTGCCAGCAGCCCGGACAGGGGAGGCACCTACGAGCAGTACTTC. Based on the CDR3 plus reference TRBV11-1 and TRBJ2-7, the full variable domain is EAEVAQSPRYKITEKSQAVAFWCDPISGHATLYWYRQILGQGPELLVQFQDESVVDDSQLPKDRFSAERLKGVDSTLKIQPAELGDSAMYLCASSPDRGGTYEQYFGPGTRLTVT.

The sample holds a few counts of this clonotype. The CDR3 reads CASSSTRDFYEQYF. The CDR3 coding sequence is TGTGCCAGCAGCTCCACCCGGGACTTCTACGAGCAGTACTTC. The chain has TRBV13 and TRBJ2-7; a possible D gene is TRBD2 (6 bases). The CDR3 loop spans 14 amino acids. Trimming removed 4 bases from V and 3 bases from J, with 13 bases in between. CDR1 is PRHDT, CDR2 FYEKMQ, per germline (reference sequence).

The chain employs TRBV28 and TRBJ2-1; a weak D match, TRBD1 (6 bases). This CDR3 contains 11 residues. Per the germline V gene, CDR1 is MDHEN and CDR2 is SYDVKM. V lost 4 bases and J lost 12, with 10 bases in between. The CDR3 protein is CASSSLGGQFF. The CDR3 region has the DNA TGTGCCAGCAGTTCTTTAGGGGGGCAGTTCTTC.

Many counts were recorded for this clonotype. The CDR3 DNA follows: TGTGCCTGGAGTATAGGTAGCGGGAGAGATAGAGATACGCAGTATTTT. It translates to CAWSIGSGRDRDTQYF. The rearrangement links TRBV30 to TRBJ2-3, with TRBD2 matching over 9 bases. Per the germline V gene, CDR1 is GTSNPN and CDR2 is SVGIG (reference sequence). The ends lost 2 bases at V and 5 bases at J; junction bases unmatched: 11. The CDR3 consists of 16 residues.

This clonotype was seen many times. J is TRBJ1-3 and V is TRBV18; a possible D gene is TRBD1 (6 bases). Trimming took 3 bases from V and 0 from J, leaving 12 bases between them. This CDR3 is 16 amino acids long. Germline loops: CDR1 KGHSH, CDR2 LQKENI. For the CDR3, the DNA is TGTGCCAGCTCACCTCCGGGACATCTCTCTGGAAACACCATATATTTT. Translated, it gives CASSPPGHLSGNTIYF.

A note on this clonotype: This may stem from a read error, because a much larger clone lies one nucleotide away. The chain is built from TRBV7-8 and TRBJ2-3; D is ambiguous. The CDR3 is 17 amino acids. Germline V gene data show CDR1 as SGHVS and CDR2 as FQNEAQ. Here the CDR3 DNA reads TGTGCCAGCAGTTCCGCCGATCCGACTCGCAGCACAGATTCGCAGTATTTT. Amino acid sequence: CASSSADPTRSTDSQYF.

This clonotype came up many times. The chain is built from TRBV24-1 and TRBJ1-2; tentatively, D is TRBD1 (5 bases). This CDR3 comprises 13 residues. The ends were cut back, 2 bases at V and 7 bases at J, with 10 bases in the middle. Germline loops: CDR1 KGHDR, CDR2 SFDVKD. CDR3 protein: CATSDWGRRGYTF. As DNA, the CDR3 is TGTGCCACCAGTGATTGGGGGAGACGTGGCTACACCTTC.

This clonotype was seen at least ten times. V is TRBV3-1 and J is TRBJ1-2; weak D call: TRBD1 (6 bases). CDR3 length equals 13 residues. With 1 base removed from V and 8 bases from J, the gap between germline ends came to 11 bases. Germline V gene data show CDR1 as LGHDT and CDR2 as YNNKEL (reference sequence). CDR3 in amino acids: CASSQGTAWGYTF. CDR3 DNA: TGTGCCAGCAGCCAAGGGACAGCTTGGGGCTACACCTTC. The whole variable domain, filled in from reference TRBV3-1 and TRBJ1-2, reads DTAVSQTPKYLVTQMGNDKSIKCEQNLGHDTMYWYKQDSKKFLKIMFSYNNKELIINETVPNRFSPKSPDKAHLNLHINSLELGDSAVYFCASSQGTAWGYTFGSGTRLTVV.

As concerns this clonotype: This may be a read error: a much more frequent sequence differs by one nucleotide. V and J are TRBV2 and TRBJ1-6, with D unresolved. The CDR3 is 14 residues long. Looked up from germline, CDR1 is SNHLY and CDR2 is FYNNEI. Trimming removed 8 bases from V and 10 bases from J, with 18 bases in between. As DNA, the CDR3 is TGTGCCAGCGGCCTCTTCGGGGAAGGATCACCCCTCCACTTT. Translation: CASGLFGEGSPLHF. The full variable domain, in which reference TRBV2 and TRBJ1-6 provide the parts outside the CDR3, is EPEVTQTPSHQVTQMGQEVILRCVPISNHLYFYWYRQILGQKVEFLVSFYNNEISEKSEIFDDQFSVERPDGSNFTLKIRSTKLEDSAMYFCASGLFGEGSPLHFGNGTRLTVT.

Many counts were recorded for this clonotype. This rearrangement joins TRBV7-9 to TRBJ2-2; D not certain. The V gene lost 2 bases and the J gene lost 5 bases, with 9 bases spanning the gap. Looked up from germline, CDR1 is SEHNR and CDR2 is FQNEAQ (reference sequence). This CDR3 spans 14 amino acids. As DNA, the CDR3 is TGTGCCAGCAGCTTAATGGAGTCGACCGGGGAGCTGTTTTTT. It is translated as CASSLMESTGELFF. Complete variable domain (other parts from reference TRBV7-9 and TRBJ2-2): DTGVSQNPRHKITKRGQNVTFRCDPISEHNRLYWYRQTLGQGPEFLTYFQNEAQLEKSRLLSDRFSAERPKGSFSTLEIQRTEQGDSAMYLCASSLMESTGELFFGEGSRLTVL.

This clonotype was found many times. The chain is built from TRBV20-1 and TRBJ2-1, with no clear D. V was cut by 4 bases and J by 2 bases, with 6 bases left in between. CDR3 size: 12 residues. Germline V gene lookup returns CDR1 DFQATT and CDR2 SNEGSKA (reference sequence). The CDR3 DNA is TGCAGTGCTATAATTACCTACAATGAGCAGTTCTTC. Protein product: CSAIITYNEQFF.

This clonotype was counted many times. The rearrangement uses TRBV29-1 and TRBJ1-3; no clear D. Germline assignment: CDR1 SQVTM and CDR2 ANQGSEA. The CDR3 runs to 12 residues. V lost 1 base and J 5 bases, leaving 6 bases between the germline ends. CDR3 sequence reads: CSVEGRRNTIYF. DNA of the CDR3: TGCAGCGTTGAAGGTCGCCGAAACACCATATATTTT.

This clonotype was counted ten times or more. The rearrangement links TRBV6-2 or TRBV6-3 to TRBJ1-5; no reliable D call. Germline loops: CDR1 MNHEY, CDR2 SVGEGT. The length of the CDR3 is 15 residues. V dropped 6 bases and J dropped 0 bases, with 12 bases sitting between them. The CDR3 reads CASSPWRDSNQPQHF. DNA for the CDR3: TGTGCCAGCAGCCCCTGGAGGGATAGCAATCAGCCCCAGCATTTT.

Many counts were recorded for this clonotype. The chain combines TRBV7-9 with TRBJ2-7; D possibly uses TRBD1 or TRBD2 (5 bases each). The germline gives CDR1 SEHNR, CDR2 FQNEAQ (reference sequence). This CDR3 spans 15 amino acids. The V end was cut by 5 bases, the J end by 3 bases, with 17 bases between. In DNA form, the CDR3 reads TGTGCCAGCAGCCCCCGGGACCTACAAAACTACGAGCAGTACTTC. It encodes CASSPRDLQNYEQYF.

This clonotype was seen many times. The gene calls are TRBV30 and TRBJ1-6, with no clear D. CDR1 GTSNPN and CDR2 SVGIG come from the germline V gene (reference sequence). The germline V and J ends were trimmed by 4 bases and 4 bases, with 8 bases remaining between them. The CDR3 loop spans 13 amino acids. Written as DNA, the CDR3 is TGTGCCTGGACAGACGATTATAATTCACCCCTCCACTTT. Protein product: CAWTDDYNSPLHF. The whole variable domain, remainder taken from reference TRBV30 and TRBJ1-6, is SQTIHQWPATLVQPVGSPLSLECTVEGTSNPNLYWYRQAAGRGLQLLFYSVGIGQISSEVPQNLSASRPQDRQFILSSKKLLLSDSGFYLCAWTDDYNSPLHFGNGTRLTVT.

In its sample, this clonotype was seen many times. The CDR3 DNA reads TGTGCCAGCAGCTTACAGGGGGAATCTGAAAAACTGTTTTTT. Its translation: CASSLQGESEKLFF. The chain combines TRBV7-9 with TRBJ1-4; 7 nucleotides line up with TRBD1. The ends lost 2 bases at V and 7 bases at J; junction bases unmatched: 4. Germline-derived CDR1 and CDR2 are SEHNR and FQNEAQ (reference sequence). The CDR3 is made up of 14 amino acids.

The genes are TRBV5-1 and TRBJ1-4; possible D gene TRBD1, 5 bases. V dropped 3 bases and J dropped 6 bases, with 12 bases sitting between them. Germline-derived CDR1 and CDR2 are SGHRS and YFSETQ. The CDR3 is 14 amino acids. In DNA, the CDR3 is TGCGCCAGCAGCTCCGACAGCAGTGATGAAAAACTGTTTTTT. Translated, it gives CASSSDSSDEKLFF.

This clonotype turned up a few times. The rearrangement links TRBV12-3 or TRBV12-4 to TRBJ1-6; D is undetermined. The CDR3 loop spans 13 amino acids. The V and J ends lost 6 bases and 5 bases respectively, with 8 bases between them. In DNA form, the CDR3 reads TGTGCCAGCAGGCAACAGAATAATTCACCCCTCCACTTT. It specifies CASRQQNNSPLHF.

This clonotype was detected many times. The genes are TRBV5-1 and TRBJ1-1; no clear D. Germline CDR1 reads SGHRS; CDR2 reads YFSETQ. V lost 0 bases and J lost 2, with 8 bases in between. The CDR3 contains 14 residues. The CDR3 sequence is CASSLGQENTEAFF. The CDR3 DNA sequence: TGCGCCAGCAGCTTGGGGCAGGAAAACACTGAAGCTTTCTTT. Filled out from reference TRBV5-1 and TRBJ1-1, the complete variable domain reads KAGVTQTPRYLIKTRGQQVTLSCSPISGHRSVSWYQQTPGQGLQFLFEYFSETQRNKGNFPGRFSGRQFSNSRSEMNVSTLELGDSALYLCASSLGQENTEAFFGQGTRLTVV.

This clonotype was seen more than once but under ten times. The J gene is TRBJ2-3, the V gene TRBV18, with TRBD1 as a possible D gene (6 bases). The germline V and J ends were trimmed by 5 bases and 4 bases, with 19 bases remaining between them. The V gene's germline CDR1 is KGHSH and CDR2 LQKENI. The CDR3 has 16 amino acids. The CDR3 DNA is TGTGCCAGCTCAACAACCGGGACACCAGCAGCAGATACGCAGTATTTT. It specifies CASSTTGTPAADTQYF.

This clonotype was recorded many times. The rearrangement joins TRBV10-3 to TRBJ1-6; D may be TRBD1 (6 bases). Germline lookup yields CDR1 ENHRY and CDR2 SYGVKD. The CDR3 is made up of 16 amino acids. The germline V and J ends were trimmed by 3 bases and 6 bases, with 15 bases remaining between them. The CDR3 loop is CAISDPTGSSNSPLHF. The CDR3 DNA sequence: TGTGCCATCAGTGACCCCACAGGGTCGAGTAATTCACCCCTCCACTTT.

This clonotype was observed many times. The CDR3 loop is CASRRSGERPEAFF. The DNA of the CDR3 is TGTGCCAGCAGGCGATCGGGGGAGCGTCCTGAAGCTTTCTTT. The chain has TRBV12-3 or TRBV12-4 and TRBJ1-1; weak D call: TRBD1 (5 bases). The V and J ends lost 6 bases and 6 bases respectively, with 17 bases between them. This CDR3 has 14 residues.